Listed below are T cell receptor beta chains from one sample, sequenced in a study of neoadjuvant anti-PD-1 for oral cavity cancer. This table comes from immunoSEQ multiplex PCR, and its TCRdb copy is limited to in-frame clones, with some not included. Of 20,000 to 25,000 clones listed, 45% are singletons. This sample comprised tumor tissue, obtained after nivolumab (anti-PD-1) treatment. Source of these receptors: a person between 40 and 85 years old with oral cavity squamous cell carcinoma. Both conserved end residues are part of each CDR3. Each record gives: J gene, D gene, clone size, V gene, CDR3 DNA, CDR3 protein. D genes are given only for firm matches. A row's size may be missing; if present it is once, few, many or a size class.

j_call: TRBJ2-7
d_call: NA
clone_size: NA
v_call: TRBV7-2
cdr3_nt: TGTGCCAGCAGCTTAGAACGGGGGCCTTCCTACGAGCAGTACTTC
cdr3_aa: CASSLERGPSYEQYF

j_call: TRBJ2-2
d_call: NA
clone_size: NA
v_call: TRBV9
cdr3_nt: TGTGCCAGCAGCGTAGTGGGCCGATCGAACACCGGGGAGCTGTTTTTT
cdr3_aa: CASSVVGRSNTGELFF

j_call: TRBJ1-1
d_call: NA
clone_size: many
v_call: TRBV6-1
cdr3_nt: TGTGCCAGCAAGTACACCGTTTCAGCTGAAGCTTTCTTT
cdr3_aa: CASKYTVSAEAFF

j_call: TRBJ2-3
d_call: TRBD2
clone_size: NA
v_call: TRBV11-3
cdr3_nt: TGTGCCAGCAGCCGGCGGGGGGGCACAGATACGCAGTATTTT
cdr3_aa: CASSRRGGTDTQYF

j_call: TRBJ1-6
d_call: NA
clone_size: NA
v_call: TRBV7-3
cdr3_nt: TGTGCCAGCAGCCCAAGGCGGGTAGGGAGGTGGAATTCACCCCTCCACTTT
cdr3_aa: CASSPRRVGRWNSPLHF

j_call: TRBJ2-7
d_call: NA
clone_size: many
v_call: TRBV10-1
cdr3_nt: TGCGCCAGCAGTGATTACGCCGGGACCGCCACCTACGAGCAGTACTTC
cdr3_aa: CASSDYAGTATYEQYF

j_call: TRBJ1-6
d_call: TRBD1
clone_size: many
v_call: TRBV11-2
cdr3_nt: TGTGCCAGCAGCCCGGGACAGGGTAATTCACCCCTCCACTTT
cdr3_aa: CASSPGQGNSPLHF

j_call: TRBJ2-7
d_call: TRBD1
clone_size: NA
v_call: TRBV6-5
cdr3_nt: TGTGCCAGCATCCCACGGACAGGGGGCTACGAGCAGTACTTC
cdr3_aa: CASIPRTGGYEQYF

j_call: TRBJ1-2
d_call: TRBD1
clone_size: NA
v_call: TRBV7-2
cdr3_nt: TGTGCCAGCAGCTTCACAGGGGGCTATGGCTACACCTTC
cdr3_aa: CASSFTGGYGYTF

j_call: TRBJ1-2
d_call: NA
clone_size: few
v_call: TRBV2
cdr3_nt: TGTGCCAGCAGTGAGGCGGCTCGCGTTTATGGCTACACCTTC
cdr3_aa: CASSEAARVYGYTF

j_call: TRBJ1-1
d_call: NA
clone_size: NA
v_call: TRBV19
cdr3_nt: TGTGCCAGTAGTATAGCCACACTGAACACTGAAGCTTTCTTT
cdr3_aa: CASSIATLNTEAFF

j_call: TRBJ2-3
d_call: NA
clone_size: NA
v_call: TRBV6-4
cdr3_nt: TGTGCCAGCAGTGAGGGGCCTAGCACAGATACGCAGTATTTT
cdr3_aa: CASSEGPSTDTQYF

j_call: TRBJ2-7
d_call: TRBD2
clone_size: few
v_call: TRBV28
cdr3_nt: TGTGCCAGCAGTAGTGTGGGGCGGGGGGCGACGCCCTACGAGCAGTACTTC
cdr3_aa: CASSSVGRGATPYEQYF

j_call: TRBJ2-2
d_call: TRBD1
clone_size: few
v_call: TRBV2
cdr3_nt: TGTGCCAGCTCGGTCTTGGGACAGTTGAACACCGGGGAGCTGTTTTTT
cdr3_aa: CASSVLGQLNTGELFF

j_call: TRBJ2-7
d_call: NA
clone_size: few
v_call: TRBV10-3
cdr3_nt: TGTGCCATCAGTGGTGGGACCGAGCAGTACTTC
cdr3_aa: CAISGGTEQYF

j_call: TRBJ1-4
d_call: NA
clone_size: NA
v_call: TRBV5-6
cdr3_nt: TGTGCCAGCAGTGCAAGGGGACTTAATGAAAAACTGTTTTTT
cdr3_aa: CASSARGLNEKLFF

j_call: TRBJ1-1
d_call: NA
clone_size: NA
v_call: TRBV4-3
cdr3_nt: TGCGCCAGCAGCCAAGGACTGGGCGGCCAGAACACTGAAGCTTTCTTT
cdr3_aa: CASSQGLGGQNTEAFF

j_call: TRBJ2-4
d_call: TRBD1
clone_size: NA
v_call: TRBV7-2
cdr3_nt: TGTGCCAGCAGCTTAGTAGGGGGCGCAGCCAAAAACATTCAGTACTTC
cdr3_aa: CASSLVGGAAKNIQYF

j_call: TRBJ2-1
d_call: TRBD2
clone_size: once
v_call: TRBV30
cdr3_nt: TGTGCCTGGAGTCGCGGGGGGGCAGCCTACAATGAGCAGTTCTTC
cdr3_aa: CAWSRGGAAYNEQFF

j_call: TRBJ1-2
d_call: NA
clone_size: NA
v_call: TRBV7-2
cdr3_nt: TGTGCCAGCAGCTTGAGGCAGGGAGTCTATGGCTACACCTTC
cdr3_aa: CASSLRQGVYGYTF

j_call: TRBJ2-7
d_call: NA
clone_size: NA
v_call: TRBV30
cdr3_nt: TGTGCCTGGAGTGTACTTTTGAAGCAGTACTTC
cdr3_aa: CAWSVLLKQYF

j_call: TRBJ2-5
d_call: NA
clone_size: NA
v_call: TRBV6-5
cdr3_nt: TGTGCCAGCAGCGACACCGGGGCATCCCAAGAGACCCAGTACTTC
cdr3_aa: CASSDTGASQETQYF

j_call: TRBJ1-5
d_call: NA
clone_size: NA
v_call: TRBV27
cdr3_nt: TGTGCCAGCAGTCGGGGGCGCGGCAGCAATCAGCCCCAGCATTTT
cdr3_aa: CASSRGRGSNQPQHF

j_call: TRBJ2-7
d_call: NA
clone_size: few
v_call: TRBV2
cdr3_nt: TGTGCCACTTGGGGATTCTCAGGGTCCTCCTCCTACGAGCAGTACTTC
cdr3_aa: CATWGFSGSSSYEQYF

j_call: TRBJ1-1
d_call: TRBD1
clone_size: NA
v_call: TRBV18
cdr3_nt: TGTGCCAGCTCACCTACAGGGGCTACTGAAGCTTTCTTT
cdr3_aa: CASSPTGATEAFF

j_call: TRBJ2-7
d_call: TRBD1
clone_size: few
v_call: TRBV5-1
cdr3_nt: TGCGCCAGCAGGTCGTTAGGGGACAGCTCCTACGAGCAGTACTTC
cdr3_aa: CASRSLGDSSYEQYF

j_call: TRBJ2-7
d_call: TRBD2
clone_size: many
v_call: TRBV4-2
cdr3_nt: TGTGCCAGCAGCCATCAGAGCGGGAGCTACGAGCAGTACTTC
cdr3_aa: CASSHQSGSYEQYF

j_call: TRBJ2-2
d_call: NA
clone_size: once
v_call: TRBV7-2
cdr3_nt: TGTGCCAGCAGCTTAACCGGGACAACGAACACCGGGGAGCTGTTTTTT
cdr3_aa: CASSLTGTTNTGELFF

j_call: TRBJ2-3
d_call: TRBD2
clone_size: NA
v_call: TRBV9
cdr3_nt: TGTGCCAGCAGCCCCATAGCGGGAAGCACAGATACGCAGTATTTT
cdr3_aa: CASSPIAGSTDTQYF

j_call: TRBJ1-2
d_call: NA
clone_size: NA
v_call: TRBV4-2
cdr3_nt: TGTGCCAGCAGCCAGTACAGGGTGGATGGATATGGCTACACCTTC
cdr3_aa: CASSQYRVDGYGYTF

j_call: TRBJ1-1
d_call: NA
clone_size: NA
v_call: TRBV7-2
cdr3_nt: TGTGCCAGCAGCTTAGTCTTCTTGAGGGGCGAGAACACTGAAGCTTTCTTT
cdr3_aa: CASSLVFLRGENTEAFF

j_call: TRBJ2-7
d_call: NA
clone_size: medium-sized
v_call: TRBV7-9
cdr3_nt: TGTGCCAGCAGCTACTCCGGGACAGGACTAGGCGAGCAGTACTTC
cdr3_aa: CASSYSGTGLGEQYF

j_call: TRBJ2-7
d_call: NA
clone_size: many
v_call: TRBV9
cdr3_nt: TGTGCCAGCAGCGTAGACAGGGATGGGGTGCAGTACTTC
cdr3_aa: CASSVDRDGVQYF

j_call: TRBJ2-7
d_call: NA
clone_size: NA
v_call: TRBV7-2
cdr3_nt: TGTGCCAGCAGCTCCCCGGCTTACGAGCAGTACTTC
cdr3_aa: CASSSPAYEQYF

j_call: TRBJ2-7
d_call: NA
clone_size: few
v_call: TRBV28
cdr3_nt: TGTGCCAGCAGTTTAGGGGCTGGGTCCTACGAGCAGTACTTC
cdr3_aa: CASSLGAGSYEQYF

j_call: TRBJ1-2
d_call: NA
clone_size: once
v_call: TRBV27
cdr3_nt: TGTGCCAGCAGTCGTGACAGAGGGGGGATTTATGGCTACACCTTC
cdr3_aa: CASSRDRGGIYGYTF

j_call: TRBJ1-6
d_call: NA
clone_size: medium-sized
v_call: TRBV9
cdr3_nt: TGTGCCAGCAGCGTAGGAGACAGAAATTCACCCCTCCACTTT
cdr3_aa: CASSVGDRNSPLHF

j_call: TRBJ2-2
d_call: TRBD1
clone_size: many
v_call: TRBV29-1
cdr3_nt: TGCAGCGTTGAAGACCAGGAGACAGGGCTATCCGGGGAGCTGTTTTTT
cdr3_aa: CSVEDQETGLSGELFF

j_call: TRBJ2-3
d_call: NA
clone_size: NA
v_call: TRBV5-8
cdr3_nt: TGTGCCAGCAGGCGGAGGGGAGATACGCAGTATTTT
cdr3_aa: CASRRRGDTQYF

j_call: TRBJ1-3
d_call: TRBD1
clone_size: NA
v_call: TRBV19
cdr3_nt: TGTGCCAGTAGTAAGGCAGGGGGCGGTGGAAACACCATATATTTT
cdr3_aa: CASSKAGGGGNTIYF

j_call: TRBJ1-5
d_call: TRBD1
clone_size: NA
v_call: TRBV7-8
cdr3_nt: TGTGCCAGCACCTCTACAGGGGGGGACAATCAGCCCCAGCATTTT
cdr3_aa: CASTSTGGDNQPQHF

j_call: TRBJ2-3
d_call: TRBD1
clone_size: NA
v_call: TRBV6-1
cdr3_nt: TGTGCCAGCAGGACCGGGACAGGGGGCCCAGATACGCAGTATTTT
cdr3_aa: CASRTGTGGPDTQYF